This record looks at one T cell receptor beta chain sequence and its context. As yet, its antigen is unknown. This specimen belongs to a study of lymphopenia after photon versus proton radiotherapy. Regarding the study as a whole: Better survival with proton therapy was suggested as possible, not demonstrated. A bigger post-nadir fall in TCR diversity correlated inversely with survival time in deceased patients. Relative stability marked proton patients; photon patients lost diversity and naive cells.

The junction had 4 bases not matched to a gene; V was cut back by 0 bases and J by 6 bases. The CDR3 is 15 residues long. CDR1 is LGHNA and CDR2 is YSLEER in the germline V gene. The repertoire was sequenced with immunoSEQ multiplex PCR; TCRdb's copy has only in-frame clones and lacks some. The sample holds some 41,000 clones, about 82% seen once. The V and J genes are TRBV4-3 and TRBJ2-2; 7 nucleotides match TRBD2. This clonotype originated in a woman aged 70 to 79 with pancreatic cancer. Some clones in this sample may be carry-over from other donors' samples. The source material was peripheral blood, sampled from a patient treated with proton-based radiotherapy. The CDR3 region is CASSQDLAAPGELFF. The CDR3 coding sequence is TGCGCCAGCAGCCAAGATCTAGCGGCTCCCGGGGAGCTGTTTTTT.